These T cell receptor beta chains were read from a single sample in a study of cytomegalovirus exposure and HLA in healthy donors. Data came from immunoSEQ multiplex PCR; TCRdb stores just in-frame clones and leaves some out. Among 150,000 to 180,000 clones listed, 65% to 90% were seen once. What was sequenced was PBMCs. The receptor set was obtained from a woman in her 50s in good health and CMV-seropositive. The CDR3 runs from the conserved cysteine through the conserved F or W. D genes are given only for firm matches. Size tells how often a clone was seen (once, few, many) or the class of an expanded clone, and some rows leave it out.

CDR3 protein,CDR3 DNA,D gene,CDR3 length,J gene,clone size,V gene
CSSSLGDRGTGELFF,TGTTCCAGCAGCTTAGGGGACAGGGGCACCGGGGAGCTGTTTTTT,TRBD1,15,TRBJ2-2,-,TRBV7-9
CASSSRTGRNTEAFF,TGCGCCAGCAGCTCACGGACAGGGAGGAACACTGAAGCTTTCTTT,TRBD1,15,TRBJ1-1,few,TRBV5-1
CASSHGEQTNEKLFF,TGCGCCAGCAGCCATGGGGAGCAAACTAATGAAAAACTGTTTTTT,-,15,TRBJ1-4,-,TRBV4-1
CASSLVETGGRGYTF,TGTGCCAGCAGCTTGGTTGAGACAGGGGGCCGGGGCTACACCTTC,TRBD1,15,TRBJ1-2,-,TRBV5-6
CASSDSGFYEQYF,TGTGCCAGCAGTGACTCAGGATTTTACGAGCAGTACTTC,-,13,TRBJ2-7,-,TRBV2
CASSKVEVMGAPSYEQYF,TGTGCCAGCAGCAAAGTTGAGGTGATGGGGGCACCGTCCTACGAGCAGTACTTC,-,18,TRBJ2-7,-,TRBV21-1
CAWSVRQGNAYGYTF,TGTGCCTGGAGTGTACGACAGGGGAACGCCTATGGCTACACCTTC,TRBD1,15,TRBJ1-2,-,TRBV30
CASSQELTSGGTYEQYF,TGTGCCAGCAGCCAGGAACTAACTAGCGGGGGAACGTACGAGCAGTACTTC,TRBD2,17,TRBJ2-7,once,TRBV4-2
CASSLAGGVGYTF,TGTGCCAGCAGCTTAGCAGGAGGGGTTGGCTACACCTTC,-,13,TRBJ1-2,-,TRBV7-9
CASRRLAGAISTDTQYF,TGTGCCAGCAGGCGACTGGCGGGGGCCATAAGCACAGATACGCAGTATTTT,-,17,TRBJ2-3,-,TRBV27
CASSTGAGLWAQYF,TGTGCCAGCAGCACCGGAGCGGGGCTTTGGGCGCAGTATTTT,TRBD2,14,TRBJ2-3,-,TRBV6-6
CASSIGQGFGEKLFF,TGTGCCAGTAGTATAGGACAGGGCTTTGGTGAAAAACTGTTTTTT,TRBD1,15,TRBJ1-4,few,TRBV19
CASSIAELTGELFF,TGTGCCAGCAGCATAGCGGAGCTCACCGGGGAGCTGTTTTTT,-,14,TRBJ2-2,-,TRBV9
CASSPPGIGTNSPLHF,TGTGCCAGCAGTCCTCCAGGGATCGGTACTAATTCACCCCTCCACTTT,-,16,TRBJ1-6,-,TRBV25-1
CAWAAAGVSYEQYF,TGTGCCTGGGCCGCCGCGGGGGTTAGCTACGAGCAGTACTTC,TRBD2,14,TRBJ2-7,-,TRBV30
CASSQDVTDPWDKNIQYF,TGCGCCAGCAGCCAAGATGTGACAGACCCCTGGGATAAAAACATTCAGTACTTC,-,18,TRBJ2-4,-,TRBV4-3
CASSLGSPHRGDYNEQFF,TGTGCCAGCAGCTTAGGAAGCCCCCACCGGGGGGATTACAATGAGCAGTTCTTC,TRBD2,18,TRBJ2-1,-,TRBV7-2
CASSLSLAGGNEQFF,TGTGCCAGCAGCTTATCACTAGCGGGAGGCAATGAGCAGTTCTTC,TRBD2,15,TRBJ2-1,once,TRBV7-8
CASSPGGTGEETEAFF,TGCGCCAGCAGCCCAGGCGGGACAGGGGAGGAGACTGAAGCTTTCTTT,TRBD1,16,TRBJ1-1,-,TRBV4-1
CASRRNSPLHF,TGTGCCAGCAGGCGGAATTCACCCCTCCACTTT,-,11,TRBJ1-6,-,TRBV6-1
CASALGGARREQYF,TGTGCTAGTGCCTTGGGGGGGGCTCGGCGCGAGCAGTACTTC,-,14,TRBJ2-7,-,TRBV12-5
CSSSLGTGGGYTF,TGTTCCAGCAGCTTAGGGACAGGAGGCGGCTACACCTTC,TRBD1,13,TRBJ1-2,-,TRBV7-9
CASGNLGGSTEAFF,TGTGCCAGCGGAAATTTGGGGGGAAGCACTGAAGCTTTCTTT,-,14,TRBJ1-1,-,TRBV6-5
CASSPTGGAANYGYTF,TGTGCCAGCAGCCCCACCGGCGGGGCGGCGAACTATGGCTACACCTTC,-,16,TRBJ1-2,-,TRBV7-2
CASSSSAGGVTGELFF,TGTGCCAGCAGCAGTTCGGCGGGGGGAGTAACCGGGGAGCTGTTTTTT,TRBD2,16,TRBJ2-2,-,TRBV5-4
CASSNPPQGPYNEQFF,TGTGCCAGCAGTAATCCCCCCCAGGGCCCCTACAATGAGCAGTTCTTC,-,16,TRBJ2-1,-,TRBV9
CASSLAGRIQPQHF,TGTGCCAGCAGCTTGGCGGGTAGGATACAGCCCCAGCATTTT,-,14,TRBJ1-5,once,TRBV5-5
CASSPHRREVRYGYTF,TGTGCCAGCAGTCCCCATCGCAGGGAGGTACGGTATGGCTACACCTTC,-,16,TRBJ1-2,-,TRBV27
CASSPGPTYEQYF,TGTGCCAGCAGTCCTGGGCCAACCTACGAGCAGTACTTC,-,13,TRBJ2-7,-,TRBV7-6
CASSYENEQFF,TGTGCCAGCAGCTACGAGAATGAGCAGTTCTTC,-,11,TRBJ2-1,-,TRBV13
CASSEVNRDYGYTF,TGTGCCAGCAGTGAAGTTAACAGGGATTATGGCTACACCTTC,-,14,TRBJ1-2,-,TRBV6-1
CASSSGTSGGAGRTDTQYF,TGCGCCAGCAGTTCCGGGACTAGCGGGGGGGCCGGTAGAACAGATACGCAGTATTTT,TRBD2,19,TRBJ2-3,-,TRBV5-1
CASSLGGGTDTQYF,TGTGCCAGCAGCCTCGGTGGAGGCACAGATACGCAGTATTTT,-,14,TRBJ2-3,-,TRBV5-4
CASSPSAGTRLDTQYF,TGCGCCAGCAGTCCCTCGGCGGGGACTCGGCTAGATACGCAGTATTTT,-,16,TRBJ2-3,once,TRBV4-3
CASSDPRGNTEAFF,TGTGCCAGCAGTGACCCAAGGGGGAACACTGAAGCTTTCTTT,-,14,TRBJ1-1,-,TRBV6-4
CASSPRDSKNTIYF,TGTGCCAGCAGCCCTCGGGACAGCAAGAACACCATATATTTT,TRBD1,14,TRBJ1-3,-,TRBV7-2
CASSVEGTGSTDTQYF,TGTGCCAGCAGCGTAGAGGGGACAGGGAGCACAGATACGCAGTATTTT,TRBD1,16,TRBJ2-3,-,TRBV9
CASSLAGVGYEQYF,TGTGCCAGCAGCTTAGCCGGGGTGGGCTACGAGCAGTACTTC,-,14,TRBJ2-7,-,TRBV7-8
CASSLWGTGAFF,TGTGCCAGCAGCTTATGGGGGACTGGGGCTTTCTTT,-,12,TRBJ1-1,-,TRBV11-2